These T cell receptor beta chains were read from a single sample in a study of T-cell reconstitution after alpha-beta-depleted transplantation in children. TCRdb ran MiXCR on the PCR reads and lists one entry per CDR3 protein. The table records around 960,000 distinct CDR3 sequences, about 26% of them present only once. The sample in question was PBMCs, mostly from graft donor cells, obtained 360 days after TCRalphabeta/CD19-depleted stem cell transplant. These receptors came from a boy under two years old who had a stem cell transplant for SCID, so the T cells may come from the graft donor. Each CDR3 is given without its conserved first and last residue. The D gene is left open where the match is weak.

NA,TRBJ1-2,TRBV15,ATSRDSGGYT
NA,TRBJ2-5,TRBV10-3,AISESKLETQY
NA,TRBJ2-7,TRBV10-3,ATRPTPSSYEQY
NA,TRBJ2-7,TRBV11-1,ASSFTGTHEQY
NA,TRBJ1-4,TRBV12-3/TRBV12-4,ASSHQSPGGKLF
NA,TRBJ2-2,TRBV20-1,SARDPQGRTGELF
NA,TRBJ2-2,TRBV18,ASSPLPGERPGELF
NA,TRBJ2-7,TRBV5-1,ASSLGGDYLYYEQY
NA,TRBJ1-1,TRBV18,ASLALGGRANTEAF
NA,TRBJ1-5,TRBV12-3/TRBV12-4,ASSPHLSLVSNQPQH
NA,TRBJ2-5,TRBV3-1,ASALLFRETQY
NA,TRBJ2-1,TRBV9,ASSVAKSNEQF
NA,TRBJ1-1,TRBV5-4,ASSPSAGLNTEAF
TRBD2,TRBJ2-1,TRBV27,ASSSPLAGPTLNNEQF
NA,TRBJ2-3,TRBV7-6,ASSHGGGADTQY
TRBD1,TRBJ1-6,TRBV6-4,ASRSRDRGSSSYNSPLH
TRBD2,TRBJ2-3,TRBV20-1,SARAFFSGGARTDTQY
NA,TRBJ1-4,TRBV20-1,SACTDGNEKLF
TRBD2,TRBJ2-3,TRBV5-5,ASSLQRGAIPADTQY
NA,TRBJ2-5,TRBV28,ASRPWGVIETQY
TRBD2,TRBJ2-1,TRBV2,ASSGGGISYNEQF
NA,TRBJ2-5,TRBV28,ASSLVPRTQY
TRBD2,TRBJ2-1,TRBV12-3/TRBV12-4,ASSLGTSGSEYEQF
NA,TRBJ2-5,TRBV11-2,ASSLAIGQFQETQY
NA,TRBJ2-2,TRBV24-1,ATAAGPPGELF
NA,TRBJ2-1,TRBV5-1,ASSLDSGPNEQF
NA,TRBJ2-3,TRBV20-1,SARGGKTSFSTDTQY
NA,TRBJ2-3,TRBV12-3/TRBV12-4,ASSLAWNFGAQY
NA,TRBJ2-1,TRBV12-3/TRBV12-4,ASSSKRPYNEQF
NA,TRBJ2-2,TRBV12-3/TRBV12-4,ASSPQLGTGELF
NA,TRBJ2-1,TRBV24-1,ATSDPGTLSSEQF
TRBD1,TRBJ2-3,TRBV2,ASSGLTGRTDTQY
TRBD2,TRBJ2-5,TRBV11-1,ASSRPRAGAGGRGETQY
NA,TRBJ2-1,TRBV7-6,ASSLSGGTLYNEQF
TRBD2,TRBJ2-5,TRBV20-1,SARVGGTGQETQY
NA,TRBJ2-1,TRBV29-1,SVGNRPPYNEQF
TRBD1,TRBJ1-1,TRBV30,AWTGGAGNTEAF
TRBD1,TRBJ1-2,TRBV9,ASSVATGDRGYGYT
TRBD2,TRBJ2-2,TRBV5-1,ASSPTSPNTGELF
TRBD2,TRBJ2-1,TRBV11-1,ASSLPGTSGGAGYKQF
NA,TRBJ2-5,TRBV28,ASSFTLPQETQY
NA,TRBJ1-5,TRBV21-1,DSGDRKSNQPQH
NA,TRBJ2-5,TRBV11-2,ASSLEGMGGQETQY
TRBD1,TRBJ2-7,TRBV25-1,ASSELEGQGRTYEQY
TRBD2,TRBJ2-1,TRBV6-5,ASSYSTAGGYNEQF
NA,TRBJ1-5,TRBV6-1,ASSSRVIDQPQH
TRBD1,TRBJ2-5,TRBV5-1,ASSQGTAVETQY
NA,TRBJ2-7,TRBV29-1,SVEGLRGEQY
NA,TRBJ2-2,TRBV19,ASSPRTGPGELF
TRBD2,TRBJ2-3,TRBV3-1,ATRTSGGAGTDTQY